A selection of T cell receptor beta chains follows, all from one sample in a study of cytomegalovirus exposure and HLA in healthy donors. The protocol was immunoSEQ multiplex PCR, while the TCRdb copy is restricted to in-frame clones and leaves out a portion. The data show 150,000 to 200,000 clones, 75% to 85% seen once. Sequencing was performed on PBMCs. These TCRs come from a woman in her forties or fifties in good health and CMV-seronegative. The CDR3 runs from the conserved cysteine through the conserved F or W. The D gene is left open where the match is weak. The size of a clone is reported for some rows only, either as once, few or many, or as a class for expanded clones.

>TRBJ1-5|NA|TRBV18|NA
CASSLQPYSNQPQHF
TGTGCCAGCTCACTACAGCCCTATAGCAATCAGCCCCAGCATTTT
>TRBJ2-1|few|TRBV5-6|NA
CASKPGGPRAHNEQFF
TGTGCCAGCAAACCCGGGGGGCCCAGAGCCCACAATGAGCAGTTCTTC
>TRBJ1-3|few|TRBV6-5|NA
CASRTRGNTIYF
TGTGCCAGCAGAACGAGGGGAAACACCATATATTTT
>TRBJ2-1|NA|TRBV19|NA
CASSMFGGVGNEQFF
TGTGCCAGTAGTATGTTCGGGGGAGTGGGTAATGAGCAGTTCTTC
>TRBJ1-2|NA|TRBV5-4|TRBD1
CASSLAGDRVYGYTF
TGTGCCAGCAGCTTGGCCGGGGACAGGGTCTATGGCTACACCTTC
>TRBJ1-2|NA|TRBV21-1|NA
CASSRGYTNYGYTF
TGTGCCAGCAGCCGAGGGTACACCAACTATGGCTACACCTTC
>TRBJ2-3|NA|TRBV19|NA
CASSIGGLRTDTQYF
TGTGCCAGTAGTATAGGAGGACTCAGAACAGATACGCAGTATTTT
>TRBJ2-3|NA|TRBV4-3|TRBD2
CASSQGRSAGGFSSTDTQYF
TGCGCCAGCAGCCAAGGGAGGTCGGCGGGGGGATTTTCTAGCACAGATACGCAGTATTTT
>TRBJ1-2|NA|TRBV5-1|NA
CASNFDSAGYGYTF
TGCGCCAGCAACTTCGACTCGGCGGGCTATGGCTACACCTTC
>TRBJ2-1|NA|TRBV5-4|TRBD2
CASSLELAGYNEQFF
TGTGCCAGCAGCTTGGAGCTAGCGGGATACAATGAGCAGTTCTTC
>TRBJ2-5|NA|TRBV5-4|NA
CASSLAGGPRLAQYF
TGTGCCAGCAGCTTGGCGGGGGGCCCCCGATTGGCCCAGTACTTC